Following are 4 T cell receptor beta chains from one sample sequenced in a study of beta chain features in type 1 diabetes. These receptors' targets are unknown. Notes on the study in general: TCRB CDR3 length was moderately but significantly reduced in all four CD4+ subsets of Type 1 diabetes patients.

The study reverse transcribed the entire isolated RNA, so it sequenced expressed TCRB transcripts. Profiling relied on immunoSEQ multiplex PCR, and the TCRdb table lists in-frame clones only, not all of them. The sample includes 630,000 or so clones, more than 12% of them seen just once. Sequenced sample: naive CD4+ T cells from blood. The receptors come from a man between 18 and 29 years old with type 1 diabetes.

V is TRBV2 and J is TRBJ1-1, with 8 bases that match TRBD1. Germline V lookup: CDR1 SNHLY, CDR2 FYNNEI. J lost 3 bases, V lost 2 bases, and 2 bases had no gene match. The CDR3 is made up of 14 amino acids. CDR3 in amino acids: CASSEQGADTEAFF. CDR3 sequence (DNA): TGTGCCAGCAGTGAACAGGGGGCTGACACTGAAGCTTTCTTT.

The V gene is TRBV18, the J gene TRBJ2-5, with TRBD2 as a possible D gene (5 bases). Trimming removed 3 bases at V and 5 bases at J, with 13 bases between. CDR1 KGHSH and CDR2 LQKENI come from the germline V gene. This CDR3 has 14 residues. The CDR3 region is CASSPVLDSETQYF. The CDR3 region has the DNA TGTGCCAGCTCACCGGTACTAGATTCGGAGACCCAGTACTTC.

This clone was seen more than once but under ten times. The chain joins TRBV7-9 to TRBJ2-3; D is unclear. CDR3 length: 13 residues. V was cut by 5 bases and J by 2 bases, with 8 bases left in between. Germline CDR1 is SEHNR and CDR2 is FQNEAQ (reference sequence). The CDR3 coding sequence is TGTGCCAGCAGCCCTCCATACACAGATACGCAGTATTTT. Its translation is CASSPPYTDTQYF.

Only a few counts were recorded for this clone. The rearrangement joins TRBV9 to TRBJ1-1, with D hard to call. The CDR3 is 14 residues long. The ends were cut back, 4 bases at V and 0 bases at J, with 10 bases in the middle. The germline gives CDR1 SGDLS, CDR2 YYNGEE. CDR3 sequence: CASSPDGVNTEAFF. The CDR3 DNA follows: TGTGCCAGCAGCCCGGACGGAGTGAACACTGAAGCTTTCTTT. The full variable domain, completed using reference TRBV9 and TRBJ1-1, is DSGVTQTPKHLITATGQRVTLRCSPRSGDLSVYWYQQSLDQGLQFLIQYYNGEERAKGNILERFSAQQFPDLHSELNLSSLELGDSALYFCASSPDGVNTEAFFGQGTRLTVV.